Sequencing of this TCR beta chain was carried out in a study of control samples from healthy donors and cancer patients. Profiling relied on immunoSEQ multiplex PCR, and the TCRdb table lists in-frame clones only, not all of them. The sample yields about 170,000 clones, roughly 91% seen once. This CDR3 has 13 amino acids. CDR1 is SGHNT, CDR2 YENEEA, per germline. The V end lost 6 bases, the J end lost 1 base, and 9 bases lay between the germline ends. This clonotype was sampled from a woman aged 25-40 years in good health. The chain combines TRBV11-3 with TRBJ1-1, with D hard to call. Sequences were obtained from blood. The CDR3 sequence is CASRDGENTEAFF. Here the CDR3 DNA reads TGTGCCAGCAGGGACGGGGAGAACACTGAAGCTTTCTTT.